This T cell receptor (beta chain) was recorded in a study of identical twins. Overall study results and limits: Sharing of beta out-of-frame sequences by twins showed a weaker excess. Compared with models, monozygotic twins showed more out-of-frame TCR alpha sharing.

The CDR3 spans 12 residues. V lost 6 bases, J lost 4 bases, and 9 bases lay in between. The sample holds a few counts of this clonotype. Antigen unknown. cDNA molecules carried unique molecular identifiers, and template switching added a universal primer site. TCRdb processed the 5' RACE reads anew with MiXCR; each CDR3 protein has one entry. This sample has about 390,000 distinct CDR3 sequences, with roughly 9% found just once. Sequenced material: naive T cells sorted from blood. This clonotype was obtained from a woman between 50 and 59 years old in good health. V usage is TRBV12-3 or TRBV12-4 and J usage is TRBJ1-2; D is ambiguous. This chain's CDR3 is CASSPNSYGYTF. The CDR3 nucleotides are TGTGCCAGCAGCCCGAACTCCTATGGCTACACCTTC.